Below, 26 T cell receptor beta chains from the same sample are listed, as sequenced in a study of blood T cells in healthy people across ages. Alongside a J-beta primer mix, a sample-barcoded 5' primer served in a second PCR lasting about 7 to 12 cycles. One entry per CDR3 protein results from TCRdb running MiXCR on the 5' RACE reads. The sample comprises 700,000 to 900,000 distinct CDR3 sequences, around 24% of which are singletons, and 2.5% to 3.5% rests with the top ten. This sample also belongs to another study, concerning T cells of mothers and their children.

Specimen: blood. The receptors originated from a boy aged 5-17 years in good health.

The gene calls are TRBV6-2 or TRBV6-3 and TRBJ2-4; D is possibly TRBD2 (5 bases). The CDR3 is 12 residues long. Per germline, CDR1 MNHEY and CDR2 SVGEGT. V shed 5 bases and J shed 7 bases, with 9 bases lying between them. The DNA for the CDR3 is TGTGCCAGCAGTATCGGGAACAACATTCAGTACTTC. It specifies CASSIGNNIQYF.

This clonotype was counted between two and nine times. The CDR3 DNA is TGTGCCAGCAGTCCGGGACTAGATTCCTCCTACGAGCAGTACTTC. It yields the protein CASSPGLDSSYEQYF. This chain uses TRBV28 with TRBJ2-7; 8 positions match TRBD2. Trimming took 5 bases from V and 0 from J; bases not matched to a gene: 6. Germline V gene sequence: CDR1 MDHEN, CDR2 SYDVKM. This CDR3 contains 15 residues.

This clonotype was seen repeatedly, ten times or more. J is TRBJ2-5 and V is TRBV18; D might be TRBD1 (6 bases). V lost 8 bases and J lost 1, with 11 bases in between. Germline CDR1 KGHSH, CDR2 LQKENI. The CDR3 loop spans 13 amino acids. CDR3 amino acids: CASSRDTQETQYF. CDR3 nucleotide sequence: TGTGCCAGCAGTCGGGACACCCAAGAGACCCAGTACTTC.

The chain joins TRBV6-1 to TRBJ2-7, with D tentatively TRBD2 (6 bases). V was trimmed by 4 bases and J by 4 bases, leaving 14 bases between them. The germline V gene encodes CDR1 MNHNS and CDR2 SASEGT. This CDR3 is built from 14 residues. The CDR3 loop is CASSAKWGRYEQYF. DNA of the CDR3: TGTGCCAGCAGTGCCAAATGGGGGAGGTACGAGCAGTACTTC.

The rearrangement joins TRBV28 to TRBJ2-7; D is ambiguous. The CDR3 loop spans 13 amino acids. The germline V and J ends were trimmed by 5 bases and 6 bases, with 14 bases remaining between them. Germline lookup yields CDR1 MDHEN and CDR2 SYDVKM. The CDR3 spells CASSPVARSEQYF. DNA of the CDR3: TGTGCCAGCAGTCCCGTTGCCAGGAGCGAGCAGTACTTC.

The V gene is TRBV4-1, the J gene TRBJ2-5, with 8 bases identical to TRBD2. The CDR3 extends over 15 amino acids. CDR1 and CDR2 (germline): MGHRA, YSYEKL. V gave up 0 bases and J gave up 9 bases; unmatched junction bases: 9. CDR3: CASSQDPGGMMSQYF. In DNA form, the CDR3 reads TGCGCCAGCAGCCAAGATCCGGGGGGGATGATGTCCCAGTACTTC.

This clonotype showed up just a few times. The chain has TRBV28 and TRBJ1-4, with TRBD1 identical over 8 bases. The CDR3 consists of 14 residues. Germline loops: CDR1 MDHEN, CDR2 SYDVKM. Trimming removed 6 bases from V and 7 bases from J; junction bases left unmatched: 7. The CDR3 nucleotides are TGTGCCAGCAGCCAACAGGGGGAGGGTGAAAAACTGTTTTTT. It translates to CASSQQGEGEKLFF. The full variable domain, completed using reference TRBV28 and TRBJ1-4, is DVKVTQSSRYLVKRTGEKVFLECVQDMDHENMFWYRQDPGLGLRLIYFSYDVKMKEKGDIPEGYSVSREKKERFSLILESASTNQTSMYLCASSQQGEGEKLFFGSGTQLSVL.

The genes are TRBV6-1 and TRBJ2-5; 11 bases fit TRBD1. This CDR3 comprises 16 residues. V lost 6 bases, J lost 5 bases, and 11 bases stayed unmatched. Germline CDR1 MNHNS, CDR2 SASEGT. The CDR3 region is CASSPRTGGLGETQYF. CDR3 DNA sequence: TGTGCCAGCAGCCCCCGGACAGGGGGCTTGGGGGAGACCCAGTACTTC.

The CDR3 bases are TGTGCCAGCAGCCCGTCGGCCCATTGGTCAGATACGCAGTATTTT. Its translation is CASSPSAHWSDTQYF. J is TRBJ2-3 and V is TRBV11-2; D is ambiguous. The CDR3 is 15 amino acids. Germline assignment: CDR1 SGHAT and CDR2 FQNNGV. The ends were cut back, 5 bases at V and 4 bases at J, with 16 bases in the middle.

CDR3 sequence reads: CASSLEQGDIQYF. CDR3 coding DNA: TGCGCCAGCAGCTTGGAACAGGGCGACATTCAGTACTTC. The rearrangement uses TRBV5-1 and TRBJ2-4, with TRBD1 as a possible D gene (6 bases). Germline V lookup: CDR1 SGHRS, CDR2 YFSETQ. The length of the CDR3 is 13 residues. Trimming pared 0 bases from V and 8 bases from J, leaving 9 bases between.

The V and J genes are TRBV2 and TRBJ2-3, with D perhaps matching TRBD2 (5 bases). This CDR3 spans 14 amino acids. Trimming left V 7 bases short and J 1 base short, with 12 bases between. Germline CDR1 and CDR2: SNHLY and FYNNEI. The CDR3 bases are TGTGCCAGCACCCTAGGGAGCGGCACAGATACGCAGTATTTT. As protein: CASTLGSGTDTQYF.

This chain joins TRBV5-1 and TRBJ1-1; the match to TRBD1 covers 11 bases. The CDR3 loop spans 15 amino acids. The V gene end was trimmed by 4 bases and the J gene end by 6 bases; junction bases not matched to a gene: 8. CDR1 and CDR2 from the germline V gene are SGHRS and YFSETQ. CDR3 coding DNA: TGCGCCAGCAGCGCCCGGACAGGGGGCCAATCTGAAGCTTTCTTT. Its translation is CASSARTGGQSEAFF. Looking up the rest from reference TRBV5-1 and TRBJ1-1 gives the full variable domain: KAGVTQTPRYLIKTRGQQVTLSCSPISGHRSVSWYQQTPGQGLQFLFEYFSETQRNKGNFPGRFSGRQFSNSRSEMNVSTLELGDSALYLCASSARTGGQSEAFFGQGTRLTVV.

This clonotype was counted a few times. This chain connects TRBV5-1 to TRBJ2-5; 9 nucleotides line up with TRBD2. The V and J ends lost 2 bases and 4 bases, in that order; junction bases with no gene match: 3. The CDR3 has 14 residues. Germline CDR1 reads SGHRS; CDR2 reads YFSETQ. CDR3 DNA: TGCGCCAGCAGCTTCCGTAGCGGGGGAGAGACCCAGTACTTC. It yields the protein CASSFRSGGETQYF. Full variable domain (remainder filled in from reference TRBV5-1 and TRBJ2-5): KAGVTQTPRYLIKTRGQQVTLSCSPISGHRSVSWYQQTPGQGLQFLFEYFSETQRNKGNFPGRFSGRQFSNSRSEMNVSTLELGDSALYLCASSFRSGGETQYFGPGTRLLVL.

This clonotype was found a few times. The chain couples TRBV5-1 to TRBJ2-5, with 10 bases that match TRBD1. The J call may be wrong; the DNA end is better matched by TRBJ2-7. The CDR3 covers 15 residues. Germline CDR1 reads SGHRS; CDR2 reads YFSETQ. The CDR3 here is CASSLRTGGTYEQYF. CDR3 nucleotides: TGCGCCAGCAGCTTGAGGACAGGGGGGACCTACGAGCAGTACTTC.

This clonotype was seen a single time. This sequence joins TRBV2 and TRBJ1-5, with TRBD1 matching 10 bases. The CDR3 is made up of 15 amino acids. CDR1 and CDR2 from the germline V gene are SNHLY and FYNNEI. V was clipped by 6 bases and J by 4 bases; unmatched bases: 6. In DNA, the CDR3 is TGTGCCAGCAGCGGGACAGGGGCTGGGAATCAGCCCCAGCATTTT. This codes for CASSGTGAGNQPQHF.

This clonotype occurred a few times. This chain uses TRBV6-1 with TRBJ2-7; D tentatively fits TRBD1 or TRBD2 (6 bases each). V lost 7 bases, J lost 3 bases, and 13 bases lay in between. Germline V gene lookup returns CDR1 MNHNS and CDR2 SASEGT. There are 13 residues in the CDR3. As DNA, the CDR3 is TGTGCCAGCACCCCGAGGGGGGTCTACGAGCAGTACTTC. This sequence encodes CASTPRGVYEQYF.

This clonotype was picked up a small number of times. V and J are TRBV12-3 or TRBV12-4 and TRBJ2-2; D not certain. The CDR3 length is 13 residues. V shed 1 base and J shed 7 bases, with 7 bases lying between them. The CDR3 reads CASSLGYGGELFF. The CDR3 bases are TGTGCCAGCAGTTTAGGTTATGGCGGGGAGCTGTTTTTT.

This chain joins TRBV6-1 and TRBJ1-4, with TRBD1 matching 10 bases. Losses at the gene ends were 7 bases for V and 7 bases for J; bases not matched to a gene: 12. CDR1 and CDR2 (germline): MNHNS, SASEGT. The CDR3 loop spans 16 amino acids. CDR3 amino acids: CASKPRQGAIGEKLFF. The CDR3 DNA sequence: TGTGCCAGCAAGCCACGACAGGGGGCCATCGGTGAAAAACTGTTTTTT.

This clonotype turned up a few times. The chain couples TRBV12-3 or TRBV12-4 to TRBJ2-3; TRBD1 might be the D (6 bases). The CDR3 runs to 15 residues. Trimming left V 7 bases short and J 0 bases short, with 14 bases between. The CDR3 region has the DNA TGTGCCAGCACCTTGGGGGACATTAGCACAGATACGCAGTATTTT. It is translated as CASTLGDISTDTQYF.

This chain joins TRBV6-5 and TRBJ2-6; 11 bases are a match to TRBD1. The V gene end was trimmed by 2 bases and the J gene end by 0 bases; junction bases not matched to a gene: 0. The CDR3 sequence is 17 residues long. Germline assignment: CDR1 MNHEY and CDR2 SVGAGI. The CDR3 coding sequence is TGTGCCAGCAGTTACGGGACAGGGGGCTCTGGGGCCAACGTCCTGACTTTC. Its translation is CASSYGTGGSGANVLTF.

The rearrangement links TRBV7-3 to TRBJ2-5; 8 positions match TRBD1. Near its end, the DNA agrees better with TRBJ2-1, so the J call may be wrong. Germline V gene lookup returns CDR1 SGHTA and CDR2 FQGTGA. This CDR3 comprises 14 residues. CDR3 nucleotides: TGTGCCAGCAGCTCGCAGGGGGCTGACAATGAGCAGTTCTTC. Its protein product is CASSSQGADNEQFF.

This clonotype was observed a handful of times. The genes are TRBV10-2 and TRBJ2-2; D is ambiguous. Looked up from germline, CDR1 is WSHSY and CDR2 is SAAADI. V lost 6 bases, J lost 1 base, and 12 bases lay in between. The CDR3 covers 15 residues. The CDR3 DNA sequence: TGCGCCAGCAGCCCTTCCTACGGGAACACCGGGGAGCTGTTTTTT. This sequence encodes CASSPSYGNTGELFF.

The CDR3 region has the DNA TGTGCCAGCACTCTGATCCGGACAGCAACTAATGAAAAACTGTTTTTT. It yields the protein CASTLIRTATNEKLFF. V usage is TRBV5-5 and J usage is TRBJ1-4, with a possible D match to TRBD1 (6 bases). This CDR3 spans 16 amino acids. V lost 6 bases and J 0 bases, leaving 15 bases between the germline ends. The germline gives CDR1 SGHKS, CDR2 YYEKEE (reference sequence).

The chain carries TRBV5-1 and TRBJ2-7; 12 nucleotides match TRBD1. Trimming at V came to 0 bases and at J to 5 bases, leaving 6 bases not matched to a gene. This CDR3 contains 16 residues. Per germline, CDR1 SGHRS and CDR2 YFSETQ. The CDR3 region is CASSLARDRGLNEQYF. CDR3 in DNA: TGCGCCAGCAGCTTGGCCCGGGACAGGGGGCTCAACGAGCAGTACTTC.

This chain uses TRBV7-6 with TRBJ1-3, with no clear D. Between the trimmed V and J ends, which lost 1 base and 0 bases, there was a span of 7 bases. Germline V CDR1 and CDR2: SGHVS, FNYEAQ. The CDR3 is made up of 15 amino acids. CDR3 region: CASSLVEDSGNTIYF. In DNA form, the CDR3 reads TGTGCCAGCAGCTTAGTCGAGGACTCTGGAAACACCATATATTTT.

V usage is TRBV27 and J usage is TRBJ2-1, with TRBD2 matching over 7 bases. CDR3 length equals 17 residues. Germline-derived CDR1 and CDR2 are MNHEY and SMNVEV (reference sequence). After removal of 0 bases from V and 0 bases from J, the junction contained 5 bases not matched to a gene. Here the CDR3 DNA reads TGTGCCAGCAGTTTATCGAAGGGAGGGAGCTCCTACAATGAGCAGTTCTTC. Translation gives CASSLSKGGSSYNEQFF.